This T cell receptor beta chain appears in the sequencing data of a study of OX40 agonist ivuxolimab in advanced cancers. The overall study: Patients achieving partial responses numbered three: one hepatocellular carcinoma case and two cutaneous melanoma cases. Notes on the study in general: Nonresponders, in some cases, also had low normalized T-cell clonal expansion. Partial responders at 0.1-3.0 mg/kg had among the lowest clonal expansion.

Repertoires were generated with immunoSEQ multiplex PCR, while TCRdb's copy carries only in-frame clones and drops some. The table lists some 37,000 clones, 65% to 80% of them singletons, with 11% in the top ten. As regards this clone: The target antigen is unknown.

CDR1 is SNHLY and CDR2 is FYNNEI in the germline V gene. V was clipped by 1 base and J by 2 bases, with 12 bases between them. The CDR3 runs 16 residues. The chain joins TRBV2 to TRBJ1-3, with D possibly being TRBD1 (6 bases). The sequence derives from an adult with an advanced solid tumor such as melanoma, head and neck, liver or kidney cancer. Sequenced material: CD4+ or CD8+ T cells sorted from blood, taken in a trial of the OX40 agonist ivuxolimab. For the CDR3, the DNA is TGTGCCAGCAGTGAAGTGGGGGGGGCACCTGGAAACACCATATATTTT. Its translation is CASSEVGGAPGNTIYF.